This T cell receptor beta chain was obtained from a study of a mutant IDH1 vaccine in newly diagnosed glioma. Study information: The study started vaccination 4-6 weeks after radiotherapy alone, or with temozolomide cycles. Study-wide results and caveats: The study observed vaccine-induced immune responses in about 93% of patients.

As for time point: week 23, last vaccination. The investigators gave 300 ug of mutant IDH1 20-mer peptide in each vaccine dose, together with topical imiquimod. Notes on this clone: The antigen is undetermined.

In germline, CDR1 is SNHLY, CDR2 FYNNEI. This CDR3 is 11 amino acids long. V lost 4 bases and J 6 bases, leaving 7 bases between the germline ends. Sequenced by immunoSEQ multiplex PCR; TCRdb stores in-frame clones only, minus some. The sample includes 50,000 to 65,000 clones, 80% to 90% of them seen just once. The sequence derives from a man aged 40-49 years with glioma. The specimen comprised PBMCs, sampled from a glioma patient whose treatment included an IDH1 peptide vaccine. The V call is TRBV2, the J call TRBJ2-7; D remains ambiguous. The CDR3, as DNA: TGTGCCAGCAGTGTTGTTACCGAGCAGTACTTC. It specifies CASSVVTEQYF. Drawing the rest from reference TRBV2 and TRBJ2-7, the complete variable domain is EPEVTQTPSHQVTQMGQEVILRCVPISNHLYFYWYRQILGQKVEFLVSFYNNEISEKSEIFDDQFSVERPDGSNFTLKIRSTKLEDSAMYFCASSVVTEQYFGPGTRLTVT.